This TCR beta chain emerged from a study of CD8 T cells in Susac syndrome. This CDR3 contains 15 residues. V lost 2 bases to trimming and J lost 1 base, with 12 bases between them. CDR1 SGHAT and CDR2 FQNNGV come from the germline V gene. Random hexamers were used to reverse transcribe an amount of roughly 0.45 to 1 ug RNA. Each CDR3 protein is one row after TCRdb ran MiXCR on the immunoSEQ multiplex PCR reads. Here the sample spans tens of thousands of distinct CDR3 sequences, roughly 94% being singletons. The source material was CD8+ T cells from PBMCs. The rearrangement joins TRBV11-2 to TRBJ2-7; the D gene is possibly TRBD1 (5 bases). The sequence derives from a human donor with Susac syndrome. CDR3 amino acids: CASSLPPGQSYEQYF. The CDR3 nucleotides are TGTGCCAGCAGCTTACCCCCCGGACAATCCTACGAGCAGTACTTC.